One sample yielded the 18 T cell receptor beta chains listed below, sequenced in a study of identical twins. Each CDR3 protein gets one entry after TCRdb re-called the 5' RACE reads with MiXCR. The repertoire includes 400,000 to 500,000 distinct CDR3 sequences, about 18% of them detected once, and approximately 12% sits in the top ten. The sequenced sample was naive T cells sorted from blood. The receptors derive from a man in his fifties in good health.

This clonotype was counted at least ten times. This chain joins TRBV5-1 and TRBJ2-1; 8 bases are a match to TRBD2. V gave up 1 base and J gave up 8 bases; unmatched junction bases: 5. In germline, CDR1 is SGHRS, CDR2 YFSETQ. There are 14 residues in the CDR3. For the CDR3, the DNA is TGCGCCAGCAGCTTGTCGGGAGGGCCTGATGAGCAGTTCTTC. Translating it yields CASSLSGGPDEQFF.

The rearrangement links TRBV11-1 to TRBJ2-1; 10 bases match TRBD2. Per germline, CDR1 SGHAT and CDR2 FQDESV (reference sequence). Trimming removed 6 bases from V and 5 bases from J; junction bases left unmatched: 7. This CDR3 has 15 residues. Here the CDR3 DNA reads TGTGCCAGCAGTTCCACGGGACTAGCGCACAATGAGCAGTTCTTC. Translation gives CASSSTGLAHNEQFF.

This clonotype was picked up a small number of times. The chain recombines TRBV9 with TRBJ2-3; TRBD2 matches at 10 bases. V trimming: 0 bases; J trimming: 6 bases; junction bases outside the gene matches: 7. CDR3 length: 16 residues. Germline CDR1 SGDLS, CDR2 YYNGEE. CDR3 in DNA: TGTGCCAGCAGCGTAGCTAGCGGGAGCCTCAGCGATACGCAGTATTTT. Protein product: CASSVASGSLSDTQYF.

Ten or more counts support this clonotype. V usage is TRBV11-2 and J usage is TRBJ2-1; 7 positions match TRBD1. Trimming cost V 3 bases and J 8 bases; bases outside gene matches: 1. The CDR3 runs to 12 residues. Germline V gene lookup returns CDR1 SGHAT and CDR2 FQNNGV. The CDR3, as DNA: TGTGCCAGCAGCTTCACAGGGGATGAGCAGTTCTTC. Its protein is CASSFTGDEQFF. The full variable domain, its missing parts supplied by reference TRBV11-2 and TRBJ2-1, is EAGVAQSPRYKIIEKRQSVAFWCNPISGHATLYWYQQILGQGPKLLIQFQNNGVVDDSQLPKDRFSAERLKGVDSTLKIQPAKLEDSAVYLCASSFTGDEQFFGPGTRLTVL.

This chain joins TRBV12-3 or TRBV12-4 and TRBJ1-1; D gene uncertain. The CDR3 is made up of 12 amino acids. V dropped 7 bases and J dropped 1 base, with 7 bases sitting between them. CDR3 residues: CASMAGNTEAFF. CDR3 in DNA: TGTGCCAGCATGGCGGGGAACACTGAAGCTTTCTTT.

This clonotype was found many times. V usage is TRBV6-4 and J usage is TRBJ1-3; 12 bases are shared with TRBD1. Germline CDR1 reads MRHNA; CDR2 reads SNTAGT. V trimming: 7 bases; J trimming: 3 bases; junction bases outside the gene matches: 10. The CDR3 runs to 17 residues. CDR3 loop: CASKYPGTGGVGNTIYF. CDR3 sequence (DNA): TGTGCCAGCAAATACCCCGGGACAGGGGGCGTTGGAAACACCATATATTTT.

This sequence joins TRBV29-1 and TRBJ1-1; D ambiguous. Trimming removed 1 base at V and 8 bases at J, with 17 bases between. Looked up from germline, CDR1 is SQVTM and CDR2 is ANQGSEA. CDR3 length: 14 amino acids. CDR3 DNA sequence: TGCAGCGTTGAAGGGCAGGTCGAACCCCCCGAAGCTTTCTTT. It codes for CSVEGQVEPPEAFF.

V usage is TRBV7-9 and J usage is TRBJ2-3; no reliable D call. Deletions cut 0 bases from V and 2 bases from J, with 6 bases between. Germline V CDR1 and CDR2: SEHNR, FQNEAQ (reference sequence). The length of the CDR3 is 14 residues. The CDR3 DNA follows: TGTGCCAGCAGCTTAGCGTACACCACAGATACGCAGTATTTT. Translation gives CASSLAYTTDTQYF.

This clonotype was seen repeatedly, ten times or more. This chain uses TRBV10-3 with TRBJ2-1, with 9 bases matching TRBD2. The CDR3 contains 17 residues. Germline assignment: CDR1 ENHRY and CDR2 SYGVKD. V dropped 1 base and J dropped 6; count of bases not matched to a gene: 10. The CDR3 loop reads CAISEFEVLAGANEQFF. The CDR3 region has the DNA TGTGCCATCAGTGAGTTCGAAGTCTTAGCGGGAGCCAATGAGCAGTTCTTC.

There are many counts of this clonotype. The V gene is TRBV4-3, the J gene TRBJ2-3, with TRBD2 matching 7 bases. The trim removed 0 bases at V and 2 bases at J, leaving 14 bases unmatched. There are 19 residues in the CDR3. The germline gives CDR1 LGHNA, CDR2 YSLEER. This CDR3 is CASSQEWMTSRVFTDTQYF. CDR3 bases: TGCGCCAGCAGCCAAGAGTGGATGACTAGCAGGGTGTTCACAGATACGCAGTATTTT.

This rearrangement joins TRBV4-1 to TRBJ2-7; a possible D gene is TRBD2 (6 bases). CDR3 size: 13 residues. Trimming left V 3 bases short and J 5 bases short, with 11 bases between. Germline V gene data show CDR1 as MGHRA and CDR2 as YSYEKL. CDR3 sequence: CASSHLGGDEQYF. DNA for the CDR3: TGCGCCAGCAGCCACCTAGGCGGGGACGAGCAGTACTTC.

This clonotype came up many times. This chain's CDR3 is CASSHDLGSGNEQFF. As DNA, the CDR3 is TGCGCCAGCAGCCACGATTTGGGTTCAGGCAATGAGCAGTTCTTC. V gene TRBV4-3 combines with J gene TRBJ2-1, with unresolved D. Trimming pared 3 bases from V and 6 bases from J, leaving 15 bases between. Germline assignment: CDR1 LGHNA and CDR2 YSLEER. The CDR3 covers 15 residues.

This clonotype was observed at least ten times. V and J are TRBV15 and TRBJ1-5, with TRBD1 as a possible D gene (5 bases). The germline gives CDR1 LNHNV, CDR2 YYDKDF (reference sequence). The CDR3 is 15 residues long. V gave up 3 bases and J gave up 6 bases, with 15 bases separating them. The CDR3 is CATSSMRGGIQPQHF. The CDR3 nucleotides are TGTGCCACCAGCAGTATGAGGGGAGGGATTCAGCCCCAGCATTTT.

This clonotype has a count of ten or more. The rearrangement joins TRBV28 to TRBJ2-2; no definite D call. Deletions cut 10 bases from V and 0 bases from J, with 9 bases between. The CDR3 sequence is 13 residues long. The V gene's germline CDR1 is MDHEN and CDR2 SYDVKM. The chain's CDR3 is CATPGANTGELFF. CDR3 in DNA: TGTGCCACCCCGGGTGCGAACACCGGGGAGCTGTTTTTT.

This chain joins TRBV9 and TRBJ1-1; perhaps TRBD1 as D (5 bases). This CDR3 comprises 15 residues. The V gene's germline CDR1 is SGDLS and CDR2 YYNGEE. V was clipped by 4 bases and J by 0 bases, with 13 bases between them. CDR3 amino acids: CASSKLGAMNTEAFF. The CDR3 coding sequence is TGTGCCAGCAGCAAACTAGGGGCGATGAACACTGAAGCTTTCTTT.

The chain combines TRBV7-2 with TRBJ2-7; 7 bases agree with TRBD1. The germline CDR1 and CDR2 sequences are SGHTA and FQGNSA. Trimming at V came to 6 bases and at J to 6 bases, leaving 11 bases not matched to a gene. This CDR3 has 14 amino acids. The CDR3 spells CASSYYRGPSEQYF. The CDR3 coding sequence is TGTGCCAGCAGTTACTACAGGGGCCCCTCCGAGCAGTACTTC.

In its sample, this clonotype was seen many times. In nucleotides, the CDR3 is TGTGCCAGCAGTTTGCACGGGGCCTACGAGCAGTACTTC. Residues: CASSLHGAYEQYF. The chain couples TRBV28 to TRBJ2-7, with D possibly TRBD2 on 5 matching bases. This CDR3 region has 13 residues. Germline values: CDR1 MDHEN, CDR2 SYDVKM. With 3 bases removed from V and 2 bases from J, the gap between germline ends came to 8 bases.

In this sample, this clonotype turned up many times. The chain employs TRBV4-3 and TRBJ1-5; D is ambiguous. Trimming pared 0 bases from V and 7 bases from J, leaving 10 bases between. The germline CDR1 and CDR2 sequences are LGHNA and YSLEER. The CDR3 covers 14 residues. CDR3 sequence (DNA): TGCGCCAGCAGCCAAGATGTAGGTCCCCAGCCCCAGCATTTT. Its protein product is CASSQDVGPQPQHF.